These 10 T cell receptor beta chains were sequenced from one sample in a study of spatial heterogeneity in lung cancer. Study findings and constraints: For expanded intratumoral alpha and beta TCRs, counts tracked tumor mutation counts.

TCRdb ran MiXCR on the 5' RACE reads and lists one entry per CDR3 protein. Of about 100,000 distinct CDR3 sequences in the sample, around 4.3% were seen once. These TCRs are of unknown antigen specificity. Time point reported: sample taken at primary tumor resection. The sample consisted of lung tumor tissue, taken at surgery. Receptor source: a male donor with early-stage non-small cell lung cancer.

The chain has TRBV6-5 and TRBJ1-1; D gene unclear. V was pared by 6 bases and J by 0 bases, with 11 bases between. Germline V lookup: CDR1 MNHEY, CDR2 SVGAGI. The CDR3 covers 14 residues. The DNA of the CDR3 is TGTGCCAGCAGCCCCTGGGAGCTGAACACTGAAGCTTTCTTT. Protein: CASSPWELNTEAFF.

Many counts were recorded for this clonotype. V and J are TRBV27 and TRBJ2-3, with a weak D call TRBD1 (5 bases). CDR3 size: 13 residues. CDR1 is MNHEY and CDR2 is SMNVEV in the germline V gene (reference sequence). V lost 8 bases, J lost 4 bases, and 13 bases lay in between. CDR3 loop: CASGSQGPDTQYF. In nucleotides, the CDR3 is TGTGCCAGCGGTTCCCAGGGCCCAGATACGCAGTATTTT.

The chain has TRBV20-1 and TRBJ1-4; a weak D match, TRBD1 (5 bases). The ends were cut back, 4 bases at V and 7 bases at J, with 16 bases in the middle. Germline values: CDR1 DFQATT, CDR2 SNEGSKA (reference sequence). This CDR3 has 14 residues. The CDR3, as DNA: TGCAGTGCTACTGGGGGGTCAGCCGGTGAAAAACTGTTTTTT. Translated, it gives CSATGGSAGEKLFF.

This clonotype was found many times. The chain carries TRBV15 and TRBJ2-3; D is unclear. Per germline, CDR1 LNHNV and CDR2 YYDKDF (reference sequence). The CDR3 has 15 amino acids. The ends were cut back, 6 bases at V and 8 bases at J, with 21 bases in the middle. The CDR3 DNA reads TGTGCCACCAGTCGCGATCGAAAGGCGGATCTTACGCAGTATTTT. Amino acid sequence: CATSRDRKADLTQYF.

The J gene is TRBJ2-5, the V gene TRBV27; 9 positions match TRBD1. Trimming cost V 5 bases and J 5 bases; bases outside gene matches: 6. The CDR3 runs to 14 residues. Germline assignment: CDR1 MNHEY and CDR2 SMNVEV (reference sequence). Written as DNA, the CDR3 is TGTGCCAGCAGTCCCAACAGGGGGCTGGAGACCCAGTACTTC. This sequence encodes CASSPNRGLETQYF.

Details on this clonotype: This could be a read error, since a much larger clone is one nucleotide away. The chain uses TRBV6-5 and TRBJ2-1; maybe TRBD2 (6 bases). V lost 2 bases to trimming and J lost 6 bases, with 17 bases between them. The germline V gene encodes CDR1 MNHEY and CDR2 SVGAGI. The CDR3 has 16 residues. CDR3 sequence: CASSYVPGLKCNEQFF. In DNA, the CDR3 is TGTGCCAGCAGTTACGTGCCGGGACTTAAATGCAATGAGCAGTTCTTC.

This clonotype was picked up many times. The CDR3 protein is CASSLRGAGEKLFF. The CDR3 DNA reads as TGCGCCAGCAGCTTGCGGGGGGCAGGGGAAAAACTGTTTTTT. This chain connects TRBV5-1 to TRBJ1-4; possible D gene TRBD1, 6 bases. The CDR3 is 14 amino acids. The germline V gene encodes CDR1 SGHRS and CDR2 YFSETQ. Trimming took 1 base from V and 8 from J, leaving 12 bases between them.

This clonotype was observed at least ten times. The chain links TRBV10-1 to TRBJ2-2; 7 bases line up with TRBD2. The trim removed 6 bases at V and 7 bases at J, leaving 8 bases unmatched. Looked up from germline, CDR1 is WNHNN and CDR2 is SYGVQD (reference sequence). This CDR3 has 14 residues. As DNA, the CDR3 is TGCGCCAGCAGCCTCGGATCGGGAGGCGGGGAGCTGTTTTTT. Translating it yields CASSLGSGGGELFF.

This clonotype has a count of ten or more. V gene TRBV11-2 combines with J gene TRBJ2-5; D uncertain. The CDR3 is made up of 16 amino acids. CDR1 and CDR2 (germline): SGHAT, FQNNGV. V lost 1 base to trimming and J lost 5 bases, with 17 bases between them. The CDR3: CASSLGSHLSGETQYF. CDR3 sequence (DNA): TGTGCCAGCAGCTTAGGATCGCACTTATCTGGGGAGACCCAGTACTTC.

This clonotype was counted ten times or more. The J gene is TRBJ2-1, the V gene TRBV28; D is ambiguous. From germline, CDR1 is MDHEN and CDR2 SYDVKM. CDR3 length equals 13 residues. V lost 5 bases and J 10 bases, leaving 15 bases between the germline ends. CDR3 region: CASSPPTPQEQFF. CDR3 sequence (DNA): TGTGCCAGCAGTCCTCCCACGCCCCAAGAGCAGTTCTTC. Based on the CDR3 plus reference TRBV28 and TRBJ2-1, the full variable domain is DVKVTQSSRYLVKRTGEKVFLECVQDMDHENMFWYRQDPGLGLRLIYFSYDVKMKEKGDIPEGYSVSREKKERFSLILESASTNQTSMYLCASSPPTPQEQFFGPGTRLTVL.